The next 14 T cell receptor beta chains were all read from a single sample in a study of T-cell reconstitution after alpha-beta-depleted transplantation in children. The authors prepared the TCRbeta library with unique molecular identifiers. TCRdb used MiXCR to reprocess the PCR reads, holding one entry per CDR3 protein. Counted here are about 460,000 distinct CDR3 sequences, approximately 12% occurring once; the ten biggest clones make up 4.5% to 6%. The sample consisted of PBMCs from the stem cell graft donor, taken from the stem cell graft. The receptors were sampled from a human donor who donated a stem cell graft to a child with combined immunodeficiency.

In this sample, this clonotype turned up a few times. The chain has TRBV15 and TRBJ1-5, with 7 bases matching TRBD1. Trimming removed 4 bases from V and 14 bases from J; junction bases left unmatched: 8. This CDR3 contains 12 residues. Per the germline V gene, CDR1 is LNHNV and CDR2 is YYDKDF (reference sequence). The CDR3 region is CATSKGGGTEHF. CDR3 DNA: TGTGCCACCAGCAAGGGAGGCGGGACAGAGCATTTT.

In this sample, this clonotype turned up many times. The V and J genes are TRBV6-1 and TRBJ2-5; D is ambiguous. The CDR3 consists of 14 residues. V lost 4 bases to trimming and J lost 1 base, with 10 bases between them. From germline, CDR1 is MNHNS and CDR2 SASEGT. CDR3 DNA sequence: TGTGCCAGCAGTGCGTCCGGGTCCCAAGAGACCCAGTACTTC. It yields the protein CASSASGSQETQYF.

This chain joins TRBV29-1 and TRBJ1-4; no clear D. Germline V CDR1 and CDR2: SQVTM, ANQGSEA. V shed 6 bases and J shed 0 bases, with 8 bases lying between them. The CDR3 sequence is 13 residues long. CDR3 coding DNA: TGCAGCGTAGAATTAGCAACTAATGAAAAACTGTTTTTT. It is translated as CSVELATNEKLFF. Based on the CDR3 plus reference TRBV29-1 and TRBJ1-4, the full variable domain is SAVISQKPSRDICQRGTSLTIQCQVDSQVTMMFWYRQQPGQSLTLIATANQGSEATYESGFVIDKFPISRPNLTFSTLTVSNMSPEDSSIYLCSVELATNEKLFFGSGTQLSVL.

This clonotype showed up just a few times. As DNA, the CDR3 is TGCGCCAGCAGCTTCCGGGGACCCTACACTGAAGCTTTCTTT. Protein product: CASSFRGPYTEAFF. The rearrangement uses TRBV5-1 and TRBJ1-1; TRBD1 is a possible D gene (5 bases). The germline V gene encodes CDR1 SGHRS and CDR2 YFSETQ. V dropped 2 bases and J dropped 3 bases, with 11 bases sitting between them. This CDR3 comprises 14 residues.

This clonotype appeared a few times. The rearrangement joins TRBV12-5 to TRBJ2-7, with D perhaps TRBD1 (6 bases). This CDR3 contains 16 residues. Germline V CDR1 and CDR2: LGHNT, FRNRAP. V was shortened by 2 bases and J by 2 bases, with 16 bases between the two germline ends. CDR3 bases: TGTGCTAGTGGTTTGCGACACAGGGTACCGACCTACGAGCAGTACTTC. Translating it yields CASGLRHRVPTYEQYF. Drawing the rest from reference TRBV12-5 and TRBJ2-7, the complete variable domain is DARVTQTPRHKVTEMGQEVTMRCQPILGHNTVFWYRQTMMQGLELLAYFRNRAPLDDSGMPKDRFSAEMPDATLATLKIQPSEPRDSAVYFCASGLRHRVPTYEQYFGPGTRLTVT.

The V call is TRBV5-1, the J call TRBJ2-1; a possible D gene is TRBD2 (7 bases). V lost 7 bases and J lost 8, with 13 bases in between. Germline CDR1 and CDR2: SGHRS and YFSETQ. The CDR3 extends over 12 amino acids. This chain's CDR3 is CASSRGAHEQFF. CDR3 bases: TGCGCCAGCTCCCGGGGGGCGCATGAGCAGTTCTTC.

The CDR3 sequence is CSASVVENEQFF. Here the CDR3 DNA reads TGCAGTGCTAGTGTAGTGGAGAATGAGCAGTTCTTC. The J gene is TRBJ2-1, the V gene TRBV20-1; D not resolved. Germline-derived CDR1 and CDR2 are DFQATT and SNEGSKA (reference sequence). The CDR3 covers 12 residues. With 3 bases removed from V and 7 bases from J, the gap between germline ends came to 10 bases.

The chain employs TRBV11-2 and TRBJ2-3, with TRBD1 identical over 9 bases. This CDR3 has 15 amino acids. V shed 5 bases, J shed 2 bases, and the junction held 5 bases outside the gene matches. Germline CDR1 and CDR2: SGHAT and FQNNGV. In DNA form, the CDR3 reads TGTGCCAGCAGCCCCTGGACAGGGGCCACAGATACGCAGTATTTT. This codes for CASSPWTGATDTQYF.

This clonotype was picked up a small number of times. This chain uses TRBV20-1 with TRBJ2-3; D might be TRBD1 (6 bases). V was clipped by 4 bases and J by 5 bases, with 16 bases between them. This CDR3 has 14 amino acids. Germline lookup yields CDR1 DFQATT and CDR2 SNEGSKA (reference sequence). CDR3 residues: CSATRDISRDTQYF. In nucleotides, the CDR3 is TGCAGTGCTACCAGGGACATCTCCAGAGATACGCAGTATTTT.

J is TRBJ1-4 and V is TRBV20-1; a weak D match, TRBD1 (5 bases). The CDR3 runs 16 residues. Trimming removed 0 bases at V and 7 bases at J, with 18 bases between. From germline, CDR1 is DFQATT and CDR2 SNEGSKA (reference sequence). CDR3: CSARDMAEGWSEKLFF. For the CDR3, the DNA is TGCAGTGCTAGAGATATGGCGGAGGGGTGGAGTGAAAAACTGTTTTTT.

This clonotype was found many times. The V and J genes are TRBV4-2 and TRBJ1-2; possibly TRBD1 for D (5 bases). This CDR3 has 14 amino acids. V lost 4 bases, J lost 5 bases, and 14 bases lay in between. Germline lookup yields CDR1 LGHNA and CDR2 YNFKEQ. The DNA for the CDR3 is TGTGCCAGCAGCCCCCCGGCCGACAGTTATGGCTACACCTTC. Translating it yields CASSPPADSYGYTF.

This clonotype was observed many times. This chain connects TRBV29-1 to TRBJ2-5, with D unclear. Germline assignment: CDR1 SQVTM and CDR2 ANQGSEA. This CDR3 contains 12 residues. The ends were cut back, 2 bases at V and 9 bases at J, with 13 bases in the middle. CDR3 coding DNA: TGCAGCGTTGAATTTGCCAGCTGGGCCCAGTACTTC. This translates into CSVEFASWAQYF.

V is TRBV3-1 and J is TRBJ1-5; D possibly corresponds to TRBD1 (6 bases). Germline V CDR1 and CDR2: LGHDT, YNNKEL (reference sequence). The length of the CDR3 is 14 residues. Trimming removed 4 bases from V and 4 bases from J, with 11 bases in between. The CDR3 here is CASSLTGQNQPQHF. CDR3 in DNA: TGTGCCAGCAGCCTTACAGGGCAAAATCAGCCCCAGCATTTT.

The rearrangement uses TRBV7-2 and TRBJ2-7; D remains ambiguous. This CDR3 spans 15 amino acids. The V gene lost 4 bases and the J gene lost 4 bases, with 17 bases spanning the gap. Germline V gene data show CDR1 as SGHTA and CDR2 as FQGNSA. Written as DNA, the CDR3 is TGTGCCAGCAGCTCCGACTTGGGGTTGGGTTACGAGCAGTACTTC. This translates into CASSSDLGLGYEQYF.